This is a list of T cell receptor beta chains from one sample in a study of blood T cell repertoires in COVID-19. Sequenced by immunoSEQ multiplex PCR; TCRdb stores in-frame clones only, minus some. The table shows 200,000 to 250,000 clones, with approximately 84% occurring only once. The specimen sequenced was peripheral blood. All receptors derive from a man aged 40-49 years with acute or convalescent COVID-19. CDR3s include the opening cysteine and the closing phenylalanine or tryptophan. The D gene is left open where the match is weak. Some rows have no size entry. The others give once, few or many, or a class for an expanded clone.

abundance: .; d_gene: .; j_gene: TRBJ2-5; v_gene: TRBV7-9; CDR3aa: CASSLVGARETQYF; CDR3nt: TGTGCCAGCAGCCTAGTGGGGGCTCGTGAGACCCAGTACTTC
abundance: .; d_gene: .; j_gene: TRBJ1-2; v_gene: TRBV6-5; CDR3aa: CASSYGITDSNYGYTF; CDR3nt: TGTGCCAGCAGTTACGGCATCACGGACAGTAACTATGGCTACACCTTC
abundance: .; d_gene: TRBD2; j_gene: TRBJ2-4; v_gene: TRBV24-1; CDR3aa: CATSDRGLAGGQTGIQYF; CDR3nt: TGTGCCACCAGTGACCGAGGACTAGCGGGGGGCCAGACTGGGATTCAGTACTTC
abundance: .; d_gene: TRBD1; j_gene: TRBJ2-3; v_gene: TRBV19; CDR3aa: CASSIGTVVTDTQYF; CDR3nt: TGTGCCAGTAGTATCGGGACAGTCGTCACAGATACGCAGTATTTT
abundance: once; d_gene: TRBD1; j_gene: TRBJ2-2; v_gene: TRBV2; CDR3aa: CASRGQGSDTGELFF; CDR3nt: TGTGCCAGCAGAGGACAGGGGTCAGACACCGGGGAGCTGTTTTTT
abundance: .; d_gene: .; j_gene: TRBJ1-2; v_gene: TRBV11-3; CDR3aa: CASSQDSAGYGYTF; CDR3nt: TGTGCCAGCAGCCAGGATTCGGCAGGCTATGGCTACACCTTC
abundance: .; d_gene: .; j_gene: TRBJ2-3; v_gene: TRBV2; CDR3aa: CASKRSATDTQYF; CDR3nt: TGTGCCAGCAAACGGAGCGCCACAGATACGCAGTATTTT
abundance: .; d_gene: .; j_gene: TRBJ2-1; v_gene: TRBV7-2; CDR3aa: CASSRDINYNEQFF; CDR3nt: TGTGCCAGCAGCCGGGACATTAACTACAATGAGCAGTTCTTC
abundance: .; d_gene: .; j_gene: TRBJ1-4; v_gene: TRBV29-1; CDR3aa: CSVIISQGTNEKLFF; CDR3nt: TGCAGCGTTATTATCTCACAGGGTACTAATGAAAAACTGTTTTTT
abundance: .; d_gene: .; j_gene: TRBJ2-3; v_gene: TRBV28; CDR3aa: CASSPSGQTDTQYF; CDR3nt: TGTGCCAGCAGTCCCTCCGGACAGACAGATACGCAGTATTTT
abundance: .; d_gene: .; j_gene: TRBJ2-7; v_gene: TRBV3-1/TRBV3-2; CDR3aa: CASSQAWGGEQYF; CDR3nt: TGTGCCAGCAGCCAAGCGTGGGGAGGCGAGCAGTACTTC
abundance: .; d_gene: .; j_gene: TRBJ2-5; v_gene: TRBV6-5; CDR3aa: CASRLQGIETQYF; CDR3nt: TGTGCCAGCAGACTTCAGGGCATTGAGACCCAGTACTTC
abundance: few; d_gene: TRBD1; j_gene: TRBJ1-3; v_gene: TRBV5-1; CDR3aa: CASSLDSTGQGLGNTIYF; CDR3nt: TGCGCCAGCAGCTTGGACTCTACGGGACAGGGATTAGGAAACACCATATATTTT
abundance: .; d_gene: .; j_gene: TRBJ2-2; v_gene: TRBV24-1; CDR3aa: CATSDETGRTGELFF; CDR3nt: TGTGCCACCAGTGACGAGACAGGGAGGACCGGGGAGCTGTTTTTT
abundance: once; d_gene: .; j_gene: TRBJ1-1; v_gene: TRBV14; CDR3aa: CVSSQEARPNTEAFF; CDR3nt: TGTGTCAGCAGCCAAGAGGCCAGGCCGAACACTGAAGCTTTCTTT
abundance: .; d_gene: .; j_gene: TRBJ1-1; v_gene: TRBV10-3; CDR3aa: CAISEVVGARAEAFF; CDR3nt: TGTGCCATCAGTGAGGTAGTAGGGGCTCGGGCTGAAGCTTTCTTT
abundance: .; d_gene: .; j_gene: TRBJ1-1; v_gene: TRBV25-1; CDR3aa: CASSEGRGVNTEAFF; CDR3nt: TGTGCCAGCAGTGAGGGCAGGGGCGTCAACACTGAAGCTTTCTTT
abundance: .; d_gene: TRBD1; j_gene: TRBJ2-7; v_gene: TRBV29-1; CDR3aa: CSVPRPGTGKGYEQYF; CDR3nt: TGCAGCGTTCCCCGTCCCGGGACAGGAAAGGGCTACGAGCAGTACTTC
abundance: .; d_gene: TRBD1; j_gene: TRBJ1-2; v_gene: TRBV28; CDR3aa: CAADRGAIYGYTF; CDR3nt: TGTGCCGCAGACAGGGGGGCCATCTATGGCTACACCTTC
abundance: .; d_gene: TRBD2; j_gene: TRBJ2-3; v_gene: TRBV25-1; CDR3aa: CASSEFKRGGDTQYF; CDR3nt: TGTGCCAGCAGTGAATTCAAGCGGGGTGGTGATACGCAGTATTTT
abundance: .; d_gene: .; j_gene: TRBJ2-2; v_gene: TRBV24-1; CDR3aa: CATGGGGELFF; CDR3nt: TGTGCCACAGGGGGTGGAGGGGAGCTGTTTTTT
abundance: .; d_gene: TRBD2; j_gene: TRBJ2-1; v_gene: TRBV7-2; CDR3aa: CASSSRAGTHNEQFF; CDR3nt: TGTGCCAGCAGCTCCCGAGCGGGAACCCACAATGAGCAGTTCTTC
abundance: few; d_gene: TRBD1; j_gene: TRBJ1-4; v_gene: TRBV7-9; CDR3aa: CASSLGTGDEKLFF; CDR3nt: TGTGCCAGCAGCCTCGGGACAGGGGATGAAAAACTGTTTTTT
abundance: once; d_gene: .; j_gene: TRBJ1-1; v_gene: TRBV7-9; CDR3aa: CASSSQVTMNTEAFF; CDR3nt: TGTGCCAGCAGCTCCCAGGTCACCATGAACACTGAAGCTTTCTTT
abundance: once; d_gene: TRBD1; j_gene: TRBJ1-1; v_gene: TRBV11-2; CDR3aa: CASSYKLTGRTEAFF; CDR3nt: TGTGCCAGCAGCTACAAACTGACAGGGCGAACTGAAGCTTTCTTT
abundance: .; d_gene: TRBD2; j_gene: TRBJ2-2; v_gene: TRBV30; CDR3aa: CAWSSSGGELFF; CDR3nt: TGTGCCTGGAGCTCTAGCGGGGGGGAGCTGTTTTTT
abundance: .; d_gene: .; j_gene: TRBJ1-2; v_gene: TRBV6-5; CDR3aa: CASSYGQGLGNYGYTF; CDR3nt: TGTGCCAGCAGTTATGGGCAGGGGCTAGGGAACTATGGCTACACCTTC
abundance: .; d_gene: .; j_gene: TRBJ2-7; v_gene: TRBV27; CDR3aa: CASSYRDGSSYEQYF; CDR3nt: TGTGCCAGCAGTTACCGGGACGGGAGCTCCTACGAGCAGTACTTC
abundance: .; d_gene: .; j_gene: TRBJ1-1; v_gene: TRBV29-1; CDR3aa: CSAGGLRESREAFF; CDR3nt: TGCAGCGCTGGAGGACTCCGGGAATCCCGTGAAGCTTTCTTT
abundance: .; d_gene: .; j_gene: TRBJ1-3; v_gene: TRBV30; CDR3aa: CAWTDSGNTIYF; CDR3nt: TGTGCCTGGACAGACTCTGGAAACACCATATATTTT
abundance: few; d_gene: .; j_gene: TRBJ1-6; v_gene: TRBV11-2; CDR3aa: CASSAAGTNSPLHF; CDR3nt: TGTGCCAGCAGCGCGGCGGGTACCAATTCACCCCTCCACTTT
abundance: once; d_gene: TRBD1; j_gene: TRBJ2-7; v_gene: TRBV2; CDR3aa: CASSDSTGGAYIYEQYF; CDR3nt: TGTGCCAGCAGTGATTCGACAGGGGGGGCCTATATTTACGAGCAGTACTTC
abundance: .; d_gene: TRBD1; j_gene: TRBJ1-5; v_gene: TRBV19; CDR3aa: CASRTGTGNQPQHF; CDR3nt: TGTGCCAGTAGGACCGGGACAGGCAATCAGCCCCAGCATTTT
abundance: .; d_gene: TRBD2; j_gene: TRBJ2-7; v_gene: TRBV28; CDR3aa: CASRATSGGFWEQYF; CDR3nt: TGTGCCAGCAGGGCGACTAGCGGGGGTTTTTGGGAGCAGTACTTC
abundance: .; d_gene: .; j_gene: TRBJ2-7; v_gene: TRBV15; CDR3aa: CATSAGGSTYEQYF; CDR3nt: TGTGCCACCAGCGCCGGAGGGAGCACCTACGAGCAGTACTTC
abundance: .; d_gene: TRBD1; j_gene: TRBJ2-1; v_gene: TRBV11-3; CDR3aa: CASSLEGQGGNEQFF; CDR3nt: TGTGCCAGCAGCTTGGAAGGACAGGGGGGCAATGAGCAGTTCTTC
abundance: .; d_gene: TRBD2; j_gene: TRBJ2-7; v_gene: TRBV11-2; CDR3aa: CASRLAGVDEQYF; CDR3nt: TGTGCCAGCCGACTAGCGGGGGTTGATGAGCAGTACTTC
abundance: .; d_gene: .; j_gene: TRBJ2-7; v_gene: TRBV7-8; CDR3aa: CASSLDSGTSQTYEQYF; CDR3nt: TGTGCCAGCAGCTTAGACAGCGGAACATCCCAGACCTACGAGCAGTACTTC
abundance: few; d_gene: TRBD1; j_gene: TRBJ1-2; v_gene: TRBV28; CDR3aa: CASLRDRDNFGYTF; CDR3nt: TGTGCCAGTCTTCGGGACAGGGATAATTTTGGCTACACCTTC
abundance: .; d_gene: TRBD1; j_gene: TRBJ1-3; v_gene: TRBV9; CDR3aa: CASSTRQGDTIYF; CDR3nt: TGTGCCAGCAGCACCCGACAGGGTGACACCATATATTTT
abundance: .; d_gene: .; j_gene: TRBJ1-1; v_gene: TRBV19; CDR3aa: CASSMNTEAFF; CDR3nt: TGTGCCAGTAGCATGAACACTGAAGCTTTCTTT
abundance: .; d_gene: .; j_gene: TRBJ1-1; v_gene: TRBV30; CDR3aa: CAWSPGNTEAFF; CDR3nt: TGTGCCTGGAGTCCGGGGAACACTGAAGCTTTCTTT
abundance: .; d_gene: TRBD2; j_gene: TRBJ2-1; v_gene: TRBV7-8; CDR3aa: CASSINPSGGAYEQFF; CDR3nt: TGTGCCAGCAGCATTAATCCTAGCGGGGGGGCATATGAGCAGTTCTTC
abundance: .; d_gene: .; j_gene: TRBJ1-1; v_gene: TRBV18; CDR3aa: CASSPQGGLNTEAFF; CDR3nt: TGTGCCAGCTCACCACAGGGGGGGTTGAACACTGAAGCTTTCTTT
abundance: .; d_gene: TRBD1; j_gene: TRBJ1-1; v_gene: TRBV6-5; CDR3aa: CASSSLTTGGRTEAFF; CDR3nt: TGTGCCAGCAGTTCCCTAACGACAGGGGGCAGAACTGAAGCTTTCTTT
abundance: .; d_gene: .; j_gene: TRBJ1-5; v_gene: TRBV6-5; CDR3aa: CASSYSGSSNQPQHF; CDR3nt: TGTGCCAGCAGTTACTCGGGCAGCAGCAATCAGCCCCAGCATTTT
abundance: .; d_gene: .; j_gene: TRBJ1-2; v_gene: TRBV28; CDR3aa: CASSLGGSFNYGYTF; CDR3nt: TGTGCCAGCAGTTTAGGAGGGTCCTTTAACTATGGCTACACCTTC
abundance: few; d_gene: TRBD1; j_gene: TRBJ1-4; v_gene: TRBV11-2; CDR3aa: CASSLRQGEKLFF; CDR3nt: TGTGCCAGCAGCTTACGACAGGGGGAAAAACTGTTTTTT
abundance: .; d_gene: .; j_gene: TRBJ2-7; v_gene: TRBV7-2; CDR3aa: CASSLDFRGYEQYF; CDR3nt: TGTGCCAGCAGCTTAGATTTCAGGGGCTACGAGCAGTACTTC
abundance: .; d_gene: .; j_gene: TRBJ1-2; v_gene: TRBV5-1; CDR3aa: CASSFPSYGYTF; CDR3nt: TGCGCCAGCAGCTTCCCGAGCTATGGCTACACCTTC